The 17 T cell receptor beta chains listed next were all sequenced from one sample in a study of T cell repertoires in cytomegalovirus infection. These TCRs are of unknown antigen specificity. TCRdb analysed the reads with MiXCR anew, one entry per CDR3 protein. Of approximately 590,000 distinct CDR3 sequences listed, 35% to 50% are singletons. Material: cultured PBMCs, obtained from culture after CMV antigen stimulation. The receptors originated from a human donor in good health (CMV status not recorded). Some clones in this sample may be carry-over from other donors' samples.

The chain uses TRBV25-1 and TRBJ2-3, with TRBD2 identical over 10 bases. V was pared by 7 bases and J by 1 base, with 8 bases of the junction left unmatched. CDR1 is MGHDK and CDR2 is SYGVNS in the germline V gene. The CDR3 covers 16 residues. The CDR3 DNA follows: TGTGCCAGCATAGGATGGGGGACTAGCGGCACAGATACGCAGTATTTT. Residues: CASIGWGTSGTDTQYF.

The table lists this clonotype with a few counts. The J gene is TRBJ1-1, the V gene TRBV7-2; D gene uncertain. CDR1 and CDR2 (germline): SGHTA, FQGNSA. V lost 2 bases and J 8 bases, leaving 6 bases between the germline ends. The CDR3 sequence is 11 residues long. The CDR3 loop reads CASSLYREAFF. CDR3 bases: TGTGCCAGCAGCTTATATCGGGAAGCTTTCTTT.

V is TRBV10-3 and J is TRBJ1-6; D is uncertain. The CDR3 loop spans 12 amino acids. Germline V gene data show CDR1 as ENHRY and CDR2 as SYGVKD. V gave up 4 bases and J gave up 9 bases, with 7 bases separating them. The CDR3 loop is CAISASGSPLHF. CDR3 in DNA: TGTGCCATCAGTGCCAGTGGTTCACCCCTCCACTTT.

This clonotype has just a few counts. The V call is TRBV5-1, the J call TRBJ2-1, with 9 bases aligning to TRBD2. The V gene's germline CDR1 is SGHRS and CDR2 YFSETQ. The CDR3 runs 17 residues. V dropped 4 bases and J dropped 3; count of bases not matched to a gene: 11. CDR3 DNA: TGCGCCAGCAGCAAGCCACTTCAGCGGGGGGACTACAATGAGCAGTTCTTC. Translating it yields CASSKPLQRGDYNEQFF.

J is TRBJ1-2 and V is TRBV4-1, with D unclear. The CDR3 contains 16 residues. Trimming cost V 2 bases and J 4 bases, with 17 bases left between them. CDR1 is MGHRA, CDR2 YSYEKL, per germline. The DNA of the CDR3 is TGCGCCAGCAGCCAATTCCAACGGGGAGGGCTCTATGGCTACACCTTC. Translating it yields CASSQFQRGGLYGYTF.

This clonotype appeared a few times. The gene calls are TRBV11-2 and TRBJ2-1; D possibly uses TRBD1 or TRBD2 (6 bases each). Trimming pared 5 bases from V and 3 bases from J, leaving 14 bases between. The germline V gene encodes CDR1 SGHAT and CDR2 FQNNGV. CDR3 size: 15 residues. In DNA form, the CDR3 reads TGTGCCAGCAGCCCAAGGGGGGCTCTCTACAATGAGCAGTTCTTC. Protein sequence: CASSPRGALYNEQFF.

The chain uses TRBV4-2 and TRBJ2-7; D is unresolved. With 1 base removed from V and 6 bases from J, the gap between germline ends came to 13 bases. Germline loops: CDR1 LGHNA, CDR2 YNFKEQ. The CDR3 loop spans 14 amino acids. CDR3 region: CASSQVAREAEQYF. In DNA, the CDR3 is TGTGCCAGCAGCCAAGTCGCCAGAGAGGCCGAGCAGTACTTC.

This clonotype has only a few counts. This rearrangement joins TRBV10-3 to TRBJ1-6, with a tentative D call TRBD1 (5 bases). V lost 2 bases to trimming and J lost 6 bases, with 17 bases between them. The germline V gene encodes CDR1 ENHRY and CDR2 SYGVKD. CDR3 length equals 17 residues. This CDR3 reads CAISEVDGAFGNSPLHF. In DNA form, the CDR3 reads TGTGCCATCAGTGAGGTAGATGGGGCCTTCGGTAATTCACCCCTCCACTTT.

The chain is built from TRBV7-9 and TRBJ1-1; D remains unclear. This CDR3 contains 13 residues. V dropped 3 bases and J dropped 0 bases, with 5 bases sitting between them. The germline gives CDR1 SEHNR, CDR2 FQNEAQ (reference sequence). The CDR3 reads CASSLYMNTEAFF. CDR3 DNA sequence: TGTGCCAGCAGCTTGTACATGAACACTGAAGCTTTCTTT.

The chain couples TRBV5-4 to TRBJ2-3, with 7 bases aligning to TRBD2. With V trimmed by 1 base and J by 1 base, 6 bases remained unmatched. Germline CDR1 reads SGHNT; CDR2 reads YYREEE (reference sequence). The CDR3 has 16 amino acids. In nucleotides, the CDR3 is TGTGCCAGCAGCTTGTCAGGCGGGAGCCGCACAGATACGCAGTATTTT. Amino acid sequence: CASSLSGGSRTDTQYF.

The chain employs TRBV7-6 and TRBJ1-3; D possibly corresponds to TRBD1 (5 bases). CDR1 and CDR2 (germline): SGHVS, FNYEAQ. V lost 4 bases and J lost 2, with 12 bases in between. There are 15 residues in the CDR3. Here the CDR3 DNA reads TGTGCCAGCAGCTCAGGGATGGTGACTGGAAACACCATATATTTT. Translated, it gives CASSSGMVTGNTIYF.

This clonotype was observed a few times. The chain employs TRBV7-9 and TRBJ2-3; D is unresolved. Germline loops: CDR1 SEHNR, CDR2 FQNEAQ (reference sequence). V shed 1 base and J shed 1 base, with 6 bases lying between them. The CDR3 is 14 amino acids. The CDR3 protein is CASSLVVGTDTQYF. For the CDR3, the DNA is TGTGCCAGCAGCTTAGTGGTTGGCACAGATACGCAGTATTTT.

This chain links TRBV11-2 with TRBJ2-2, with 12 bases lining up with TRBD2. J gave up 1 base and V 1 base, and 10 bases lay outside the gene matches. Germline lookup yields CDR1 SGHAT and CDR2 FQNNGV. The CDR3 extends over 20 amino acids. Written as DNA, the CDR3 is TGTGCCAGCAGCTTAGTGAGGTTGCTAGCGGGAGGGCTGAACACCGGGGAGCTGTTTTTT. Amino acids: CASSLVRLLAGGLNTGELFF.

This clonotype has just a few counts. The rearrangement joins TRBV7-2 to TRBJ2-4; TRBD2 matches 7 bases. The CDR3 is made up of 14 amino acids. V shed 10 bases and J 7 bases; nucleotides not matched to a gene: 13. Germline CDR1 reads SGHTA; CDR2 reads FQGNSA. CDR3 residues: CATAPQRDSNIQYF. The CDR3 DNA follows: TGTGCCACAGCACCCCAGCGGGACTCCAACATTCAGTACTTC.

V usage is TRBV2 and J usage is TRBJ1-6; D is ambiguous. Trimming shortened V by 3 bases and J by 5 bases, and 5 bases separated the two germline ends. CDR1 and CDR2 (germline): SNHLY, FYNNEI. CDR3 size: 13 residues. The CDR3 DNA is TGTGCCAGCAGTGATTCGGATAATTCACCCCTCCACTTT. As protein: CASSDSDNSPLHF.

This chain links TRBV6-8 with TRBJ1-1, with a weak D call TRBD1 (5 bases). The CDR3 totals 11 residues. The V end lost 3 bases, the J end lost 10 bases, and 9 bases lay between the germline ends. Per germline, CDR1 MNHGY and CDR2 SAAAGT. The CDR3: CASSYGRVAFF. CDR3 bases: TGTGCCAGCAGTTATGGCAGGGTAGCTTTCTTT.

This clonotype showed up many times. CDR3 in amino acids: CASSPRTYEQYF. The CDR3 nucleotides are TGTGCCAGCAGTCCGCGGACTTACGAGCAGTACTTC. The chain combines TRBV12-3 or TRBV12-4 with TRBJ2-7; D is perhaps TRBD2 (5 bases). Deletions cut 5 bases from V and 4 bases from J, with 9 bases between. This CDR3 comprises 12 residues.